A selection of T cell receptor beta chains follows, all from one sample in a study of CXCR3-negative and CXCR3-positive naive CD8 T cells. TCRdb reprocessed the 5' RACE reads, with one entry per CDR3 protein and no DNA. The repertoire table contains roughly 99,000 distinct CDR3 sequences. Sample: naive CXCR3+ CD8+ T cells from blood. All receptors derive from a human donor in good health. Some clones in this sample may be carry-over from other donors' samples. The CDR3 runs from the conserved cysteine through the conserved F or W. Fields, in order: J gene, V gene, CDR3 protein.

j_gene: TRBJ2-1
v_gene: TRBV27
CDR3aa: CASSLGGSFNEQFF

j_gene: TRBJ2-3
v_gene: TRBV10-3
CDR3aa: CAISESWQGTDTQYF

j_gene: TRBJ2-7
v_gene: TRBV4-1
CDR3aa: CASSHPGQGYGQYF

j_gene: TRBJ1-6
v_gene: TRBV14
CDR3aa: CASSQGGQPNSPLHF

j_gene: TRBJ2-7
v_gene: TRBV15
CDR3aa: CATSSIGRNSYEQYF

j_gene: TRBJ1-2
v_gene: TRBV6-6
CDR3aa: CASSRENHLVEYGYTF

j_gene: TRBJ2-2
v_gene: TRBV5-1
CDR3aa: CATQDRNTGELFF

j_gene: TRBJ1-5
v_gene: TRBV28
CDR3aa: CASKDETGGLPQHF

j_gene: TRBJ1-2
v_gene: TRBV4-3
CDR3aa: CASSPSAYLEVWGYGYTF

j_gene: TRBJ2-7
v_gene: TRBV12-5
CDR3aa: CASGLAGTGTYEQYF

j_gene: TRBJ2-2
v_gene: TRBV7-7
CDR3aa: CASSLVGGRLNTGELFF

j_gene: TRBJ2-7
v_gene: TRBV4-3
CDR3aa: CASSLSSGEYEQYF

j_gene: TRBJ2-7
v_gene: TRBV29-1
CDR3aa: CSVEHVYEQYF

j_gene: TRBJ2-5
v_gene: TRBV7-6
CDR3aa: CASRTTEETQYF

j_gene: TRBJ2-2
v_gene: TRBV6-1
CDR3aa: CASSPGESGELFF

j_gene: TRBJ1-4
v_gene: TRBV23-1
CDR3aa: CASSRPWDRLEKLFF

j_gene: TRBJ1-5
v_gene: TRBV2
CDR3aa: CASSAAYSNQPQHF

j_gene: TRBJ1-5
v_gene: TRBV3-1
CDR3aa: CASSQDRFGNQPQHF

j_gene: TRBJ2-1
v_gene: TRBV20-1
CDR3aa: CSASRDRAYNEQFF

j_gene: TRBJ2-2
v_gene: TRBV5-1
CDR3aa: CASGTGGQANTGELFF

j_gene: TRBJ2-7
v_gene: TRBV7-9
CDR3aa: CASSLDYTSYEQYF

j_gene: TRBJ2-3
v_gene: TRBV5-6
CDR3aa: CASSLAGNTQYF

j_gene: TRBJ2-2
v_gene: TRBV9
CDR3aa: CASSVALDTGELFF

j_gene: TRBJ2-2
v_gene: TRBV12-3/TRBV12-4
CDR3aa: CASSRDSHTGELFF

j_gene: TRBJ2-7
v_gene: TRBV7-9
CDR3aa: CASSARLAGVREQYF

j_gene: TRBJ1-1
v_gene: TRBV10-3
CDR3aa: CAISESRAGLNTEAFF

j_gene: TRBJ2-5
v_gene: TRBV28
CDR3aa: CASRLYVGYQETQYF

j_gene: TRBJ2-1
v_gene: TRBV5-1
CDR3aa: CASSEVLYNEQFF

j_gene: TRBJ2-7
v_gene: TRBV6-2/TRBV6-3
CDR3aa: CASTPAGGPYEQYF

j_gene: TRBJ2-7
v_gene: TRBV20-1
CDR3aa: CSASKGEPYEQYF

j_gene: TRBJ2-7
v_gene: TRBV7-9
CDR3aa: CASSLATYEQYF

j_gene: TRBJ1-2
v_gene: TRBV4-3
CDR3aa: CASSQDSPSYGYTF

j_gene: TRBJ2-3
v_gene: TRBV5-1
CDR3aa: CASSFDLDSASTDTQYF

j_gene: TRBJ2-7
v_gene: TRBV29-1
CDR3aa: CSVVLRVSHEQYF

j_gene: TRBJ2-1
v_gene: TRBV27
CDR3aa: CASSQGTSGVNEQFF

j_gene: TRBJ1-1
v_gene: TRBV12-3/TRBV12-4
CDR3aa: CASTEVGQGRAFF

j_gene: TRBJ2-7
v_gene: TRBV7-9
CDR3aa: CASRPQGDDEQYF

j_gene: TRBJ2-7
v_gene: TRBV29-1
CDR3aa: CSVGLRGQGAYEQYF

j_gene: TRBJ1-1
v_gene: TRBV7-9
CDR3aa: CASSVGATNTEAFF

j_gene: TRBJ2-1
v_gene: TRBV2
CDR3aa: CASLSGGSSYNEQFF

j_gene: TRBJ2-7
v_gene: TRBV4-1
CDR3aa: CASSQPGQGYYEQYF